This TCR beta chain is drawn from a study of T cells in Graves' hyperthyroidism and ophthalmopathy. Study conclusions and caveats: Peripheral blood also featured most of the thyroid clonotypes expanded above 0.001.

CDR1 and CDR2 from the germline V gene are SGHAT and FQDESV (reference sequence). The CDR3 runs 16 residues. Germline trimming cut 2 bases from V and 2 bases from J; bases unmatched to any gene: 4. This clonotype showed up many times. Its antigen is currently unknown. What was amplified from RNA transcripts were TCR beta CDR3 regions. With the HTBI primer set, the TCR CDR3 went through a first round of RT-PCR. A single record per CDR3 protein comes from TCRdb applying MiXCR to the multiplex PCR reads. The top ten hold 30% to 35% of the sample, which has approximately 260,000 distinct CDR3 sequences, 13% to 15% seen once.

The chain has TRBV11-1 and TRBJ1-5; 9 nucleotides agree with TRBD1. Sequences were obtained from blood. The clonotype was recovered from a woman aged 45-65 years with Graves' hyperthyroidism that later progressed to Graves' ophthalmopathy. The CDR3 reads CASSLTRTGGNQPQHF. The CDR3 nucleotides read TGTGCCAGCAGCTTAACCAGGACAGGGGGCAATCAGCCCCAGCATTTT.